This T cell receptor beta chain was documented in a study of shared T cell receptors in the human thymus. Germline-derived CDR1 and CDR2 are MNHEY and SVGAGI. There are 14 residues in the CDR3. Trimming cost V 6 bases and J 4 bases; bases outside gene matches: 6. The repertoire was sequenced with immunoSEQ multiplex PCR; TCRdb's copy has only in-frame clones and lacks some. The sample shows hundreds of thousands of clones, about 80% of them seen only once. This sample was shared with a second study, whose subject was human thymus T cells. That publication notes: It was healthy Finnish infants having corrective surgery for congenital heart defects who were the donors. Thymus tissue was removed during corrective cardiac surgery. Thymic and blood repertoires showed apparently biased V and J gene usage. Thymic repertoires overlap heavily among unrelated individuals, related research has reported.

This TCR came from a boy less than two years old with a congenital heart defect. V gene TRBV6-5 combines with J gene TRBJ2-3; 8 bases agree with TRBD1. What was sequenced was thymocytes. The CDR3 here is CASSAQGAPDTQYF. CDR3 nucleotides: TGTGCCAGCAGCGCCCAGGGGGCGCCAGATACGCAGTATTTT.